Described below is a single T cell receptor (beta chain) sequence and its context. What antigen it recognizes has not been identified. Per-base quality was not reported, and no clone a single base away is much larger than it. In total, fewer than 750 healthy bone marrow donors made up the cohort. Cohort members were all nominally healthy when sampled, although unrecorded immune exposures were likely present. The donor was CMV seropositive and belonged to the group of more than 250 seropositive cohort members. Each donor provided a peripheral blood sample, and peripheral blood mononuclear cells were used for TCR beta sequencing. Genomic DNA extraction from the blood cell samples was performed with the Qiagen DNeasy Blood Extraction Kit. These data belong to a study of cytomegalovirus exposure and HLA in healthy donors (dated 2017 in TCRdb). Study-wide context: An earlier analysis of approximately 640 of the donors reported 250 to 350 Gb of sequence data and 100 million to 140 million unique TCR beta sequences from some 180 million T cells. A separate validation cohort of about 110 different subjects was used in addition to the approximately 700-subject first cohort. The study combined high-throughput TCR immunosequencing, statistical association of individual TCRs with disease status, and machine learning to predict cytomegalovirus infection status. Of the 350 to 400 genotyped donors, roughly 80% fell in the genetic ancestry cluster associated with self-reported Caucasian donors. HLA typing covered class I and class II loci at four-digit resolution. A later analysis re-analyzed previously published TCR beta repertoires from 500 to 700 donors and added high-resolution HLA genotyping to study TCR occurrence patterns. In an earlier analysis of roughly 580 of the donors, high-throughput TCR beta sequencing was used to judge whether each TCR beta V gene segment behaved as functional or pseudogenic. Several DR-DQ haplotypes were handled as single units for association and clustering because linkage in the cohort was strong. All discovery cohort repertoires had been generated using a single sequencing platform. An early release covering roughly 580 HLA-typed donors comprised about 300 gigabases of sequencing data and 65 million to 100 million unique TCR sequences. Genome-wide SNP genotypes for about 60% of the roughly 700 donors were used in a later genetic analysis, which treated that subset as a discovery cohort. The T cell repertoires of around 730 subjects were profiled by immunosequencing and related to cytomegalovirus serostatus. Rather than using new phenotypic data, the later analysis identified candidate immune exposures from TCR beta sequences and from how often those sequences occurred across donors. Donor age, sex, ethnicity and CMV serostatus were compiled alongside the repertoire data. The aim of the study was to test whether cataloging public T cell receptors could identify signatures of past pathogen exposure. On average, 235,054 unique TCR beta nucleotide sequences were sequenced per donor among a few hundred genotyped donors of the cohort, with about 19% of those sequences being non-productive. Typing coverage differed by locus: A, B, C, DRB1 and DQB1 were typed in roughly 620-630 donors, DQA1 in around 500, DPA1 in over 600, and DPB1 in just under 480. Findings and caveats that apply to the study as a whole: Some IMGT-functional V segments, including TRBV6-2 and TRBV6-3, could not be told apart with the 87-base-pair reads, so those segments were excluded. Because some donors lacked HLA typing at each locus, the association tests relied only on the typed subset. In the study, roughly 160 TCR beta chains were listed as associated with cytomegalovirus. Strong co-occurrence of HLA alleles, especially DR and DQ, made assigning TCR associations to individual alleles difficult. This cohort had only TCR beta chains sequenced, and the lack of alpha or paired-chain data limited which features could be detected. An earlier analysis of around 600 of the donors showed that most TCR beta V segments appeared in productive rearrangements either about 87% or about 30% of the time, which broadly matched IMGT annotations. According to a later analysis, most CMV-associated TCR beta chains appeared to be HLA-restricted, and the HLA associations seemed to be driven largely by CMV exposure. Most TCR sequences were seen in very few donors, while some public TCRs were found in many individuals. It was suggested by the authors that the approach could potentially be generalized to other disease states and immunological phenotypes. A later analysis associated 15,000 to 20,000 TCR beta sequences with specific HLA alleles at a false discovery rate of 0.05. For the cohort, immune exposure information was limited to CMV serostatus. A cluster of highly shared sequence variants was judged likely to be a technical artifact of the sequencing pipeline. Several of the top co-occurrence clusters appeared to be linked to parvovirus B19, influenza, CMV and Epstein-Barr virus, according to a later analysis. An association between a missense DCLRE1C variant and V-gene and J-gene trimming of TCR beta chains was found in a later genetic analysis and replicated in an independent cohort. Sequencing depth was assumed to be roughly uniform across donors in the presence/absence analyses, though that assumption may not hold. Roughly 15 rarely observed V segments, including chromosome 9 orphons, were excluded from the earlier analysis of 550 to 700 of the donors because counts were too low. In vitro tests confirmed that a few of the cytomegalovirus-associated TCR beta chains recognize cytomegalovirus antigens. In a later analysis, the rate of TCR association differed among HLA loci, with DRB1 alleles having the most associated TCRs and HLA-C alleles having the fewest. Correlated functional status among segregating V segments might reflect linkage disequilibrium, but an unknown experimental factor could not be ruled out. A further reported finding was that TCR beta sequences accurately predicted the HLA-A and HLA-B alleles for most subjects in the first cohort. The classifier was reported to diagnose cytomegalovirus status with high specificity and sensitivity in both the original and validation cohorts. A later analysis found that HLA-associated TCR beta chains were more clonally expanded and had lower generation probabilities than equally common non-associated chains. A later genetic analysis reported fewer N-insertions in productive TCRs among donors in an Asian-associated ancestry cluster than the roughly 700-donor mean.

Libraries were prepared through the immunoSEQ multiplex PCR assay. A mixture of 60 forward primers for TCR Vbeta segments and 13 reverse primers for TCR Jbeta segments was used in the multiplex PCR. The CDR3 region of rearranged TCR beta genes was amplified from genomic DNA with a multiplex PCR assay. On the Illumina HiSeq System, the amplified TCR beta libraries were sequenced as 87-base-pair reads. In the paper's pipeline: A later analysis tallied 75 million to 95 million unique TCR beta chains across the 700 or so repertoires, and some 12 million of those chains were shared by two or more donors. A nearest-neighbor algorithm error-corrected the raw reads and collapsed the reads into unique sequences, merging closely related sequences to remove PCR and sequencing errors. To assign V, D and J gene segments, CDR3 sequences were aligned to IMGT reference sequences. Each retained sequence needed at least a six-nucleotide match to both a V gene segment and a J gene segment. A rearrangement was called productive if the CDR3 had no stop codons and remained in frame with V and J, and every other rearrangement was called non-productive. Following IMGT convention, CDR3 was defined as the stretch from the second conserved V-encoded cysteine up to the conserved J-encoded phenylalanine. Sequences without an unambiguous match to a single V gene segment were excluded from the earlier analysis of 450 to 650 of the donors. An earlier analysis of over 450 of the donors classified V segments as functional when productive rearrangements were above 56.7% and as segregating when the standard deviation between donors was above 5%. To diagnose cytomegalovirus status from the catalog of TCR beta chain sequences, a statistical classification framework was built. In a later analysis, TCR nucleotide sequences were compared against IMGT/GENE-DB human TR gene sequences so that V and J genes could be assigned. A later analysis assigned CDR3 sequences and most-parsimonious VDJ recombination scenarios with the TCRdist pipeline. In a later analysis, each TCR beta chain was defined by its CDR3 amino acid sequence together with its V-gene family, and reads lacking a unique V-gene family were excluded. In a later analysis, around 600 highly shared, low-generation-probability nucleotide sequences were removed to address suspected cross-contamination and a sequencing artifact. In a later analysis, a clonal expansion index was calculated for each public chain from normalized within-repertoire ranks of inferred template counts. A later analysis computed generation probabilities with a VDJ recombination model fitted to out-of-frame rearrangements, and checked the results against IGoR. Hypergeometric tests were used in a later analysis to score TCR-TCR, TCR-HLA and TCR-CMV co-occurrence, with a repertoire-size bias correction applied to the TCR pairs. To estimate false discovery rates, a later analysis permuted the HLA or CMV assignments 20 times. A later analysis grouped co-occurring TCRs with DBSCAN, adding TCRdist sequence similarity when clustering within HLA-allele-positive subsets. Co-occurrence clustering excluded repertoires with fewer than 30,000 or more than 120,000 public chains, plus five with anomalous nucleotide sharing. Imported from immuneACCESS, the table was reduced by TCRdb to in-frame sequences with V and J called. These copies leave out some clones; in studies compared against another copy, an unresolved V gene accounts for under half, and the cause of the remainder is not known. Clonal size and the V and J genes are those of that table, whereas D and trimming came from the DNA. Within this sample are under 150,000 clones, with around 82% of them counted one time only. Clones ranked in the top ten supply roughly 6.2% of the sample.

CDR1 and CDR2 were assigned from the germline V gene (reference sequence) as PRHDT and FYEKMQ. The CDR3 sequence holds 14 residues, the cysteine and phenylalanine included. The read is trimmed to its CDR3 DNA, 42 bases read in frame from base 1. The germline V and J ends show losses of 5 bases and 7 bases respectively, and no gene match explains 8 bases of the junction. Specimen: PBMCs. The chain is assembled from TRBV13 and TRBJ2-5; 9 central bases correspond to TRBD1. This clonotype originated in a woman between 40 and 50 years old in good health and CMV-seropositive. The CDR3 is CASSAYRGPGTQYF. The base sequence is TGTGCCAGCAGCGCGTACAGGGGGCCGGGGACCCAGTACTTC. Joined to the reference TRBV13 and TRBJ2-5 proteins, this CDR3 gives the full variable domain: AAGVIQSPRHLIKEKRETATLKCYPIPRHDTVYWYQQGPGQDPQFLISFYEKMQSDKGSIPDRFSAQQFSDYHSELNMSSLELGDSALYFCASSAYRGPGTQYFGPGTRLLVL.